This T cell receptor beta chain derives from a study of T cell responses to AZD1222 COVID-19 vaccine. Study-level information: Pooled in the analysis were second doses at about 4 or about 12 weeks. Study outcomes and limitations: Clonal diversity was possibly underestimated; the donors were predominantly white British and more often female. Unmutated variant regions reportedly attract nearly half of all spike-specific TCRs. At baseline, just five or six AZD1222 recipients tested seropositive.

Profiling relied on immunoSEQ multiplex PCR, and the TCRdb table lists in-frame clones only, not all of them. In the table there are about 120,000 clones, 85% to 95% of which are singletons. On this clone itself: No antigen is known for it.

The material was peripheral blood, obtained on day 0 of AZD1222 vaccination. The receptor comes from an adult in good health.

The CDR3 sequence: CASSQDLSPYEQYF. The CDR3 DNA is TGTGCCAGCAGCCAAGATTTATCCCCCTACGAGCAGTACTTC. This chain links TRBV3-1 (or the pseudogene TRBV3-2) with TRBJ2-7; no firm D call. The CDR3 extends over 14 amino acids. Germline V gene data show CDR1 as LGHDT and CDR2 as YNNKEL (reference sequence). Trimming took 0 bases from V and 2 from J, leaving 8 bases between them.